The clone carrying this T cell receptor beta chain was recorded once. The antigen remains undetermined. The record originates from a study of OX40 agonist ivuxolimab in advanced cancers. Study-level findings and limits: The mean number of expanded clones was higher in CD8+ T cells than in CD4+. Among patients with partial responses at 0.1-3.0 mg/kg, clonal expansion was among the lowest.

This CDR3 comprises 17 residues. CDR1 and CDR2 from the germline V gene are LNHDA and SQIVND (reference sequence). The V and J ends lost 6 bases and 1 base respectively, with 21 bases between them. Measured with immunoSEQ multiplex PCR; TCRdb has only the in-frame clones, and not every one. The sample includes over 80,000 clones, approximately 89% of them seen just once. Source: CD4+ or CD8+ T cells sorted from blood, taken in a trial of the OX40 agonist ivuxolimab. The sequence was collected from an adult with an advanced solid tumor such as melanoma, head and neck, liver or kidney cancer. V gene TRBV19 combines with J gene TRBJ1-1; D perhaps matches TRBD1 (6 bases). CDR3: CASSEAGGPFENTEAFF. DNA for the CDR3: TGTGCCAGTAGCGAGGCCGGGGGCCCTTTTGAGAACACTGAAGCTTTCTTT.